The 17 T cell receptor beta chains reported below all come from one sample, sequenced in a study of blood T cells in healthy people across ages. A second PCR of about 6 to 11 cycles used a sample-barcoded 5' primer and a J-beta primer mix. Via MiXCR, TCRdb re-called the 5' RACE reads, giving one row per CDR3 protein. The sample lists about 1.5 million distinct CDR3 sequences, 42% occurring once. Sequenced material: blood. Receptors originate from a woman in her late teens or twenties in good health.

V usage is TRBV28 and J usage is TRBJ1-6; D is uncertain. Looked up from germline, CDR1 is MDHEN and CDR2 is SYDVKM. Trimming stripped 8 bases from V and 7 bases from J, with 21 bases between. The CDR3 is made up of 16 amino acids. The CDR3 region is CASLTGAAPPNSPLHF. The DNA for the CDR3 is TGTGCCAGCCTCACCGGAGCAGCACCCCCCAATTCACCCCTCCACTTT.

The chain has TRBV9 and TRBJ2-3; D unclear. This CDR3 has 15 amino acids. The V and J ends lost 0 bases and 1 base respectively, with 9 bases between them. The germline V gene has CDR1 SGDLS and CDR2 YYNGEE. The CDR3 spells CASSVASWGTDTQYF. The CDR3 DNA reads as TGTGCCAGCAGCGTAGCCTCATGGGGCACAGATACGCAGTATTTT. Based on the CDR3 plus reference TRBV9 and TRBJ2-3, the full variable domain is DSGVTQTPKHLITATGQRVTLRCSPRSGDLSVYWYQQSLDQGLQFLIQYYNGEERAKGNILERFSAQQFPDLHSELNLSSLELGDSALYFCASSVASWGTDTQYFGPGTRLTVL.

The genes are TRBV6-1 and TRBJ1-2; D uncertain. V was trimmed by 3 bases and J by 2 bases, leaving 13 bases between them. This CDR3 has 15 residues. Germline V lookup: CDR1 MNHNS, CDR2 SASEGT. This chain's CDR3 is CASSEAVDLNYGYTF. For the CDR3, the DNA is TGTGCCAGCAGTGAGGCTGTTGACTTGAACTATGGCTACACCTTC.

The V and J genes are TRBV10-2 and TRBJ2-5; weak D call: TRBD2 (5 bases). CDR3 length equals 14 residues. The V gene's germline CDR1 is WSHSY and CDR2 SAAADI. The germline V and J ends were trimmed by 2 bases and 5 bases, with 12 bases remaining between them. CDR3 residues: CASSEGSTGETQYF. CDR3 DNA sequence: TGCGCCAGCAGTGAGGGCTCAACGGGGGAGACCCAGTACTTC.

The J gene is TRBJ1-5, the V gene TRBV20-1, with D uncertain. Germline V lookup: CDR1 DFQATT, CDR2 SNEGSKA (reference sequence). Trimming left V 0 bases short and J 7 bases short, with 16 bases between. The CDR3 has 15 amino acids. The DNA of the CDR3 is TGCAGTGCTAGAGATCGTGGTGGGGTAAGGCAGCCCCAGCATTTT. Translating it yields CSARDRGGVRQPQHF.

This clonotype was recorded once. V is TRBV6-6 and J is TRBJ2-2; a possible D gene is TRBD2 (5 bases). Looked up from germline, CDR1 is MNHNY and CDR2 is SVGAGI (reference sequence). Trimming stripped 2 bases from V and 7 bases from J, with 17 bases between. The CDR3 sequence is 16 residues long. The CDR3 nucleotides read TGTGCCAGCAGTTACGGGAATAGCGAGACATTCGGGGAGCTGTTTTTT. It codes for CASSYGNSETFGELFF.

In its sample, this clonotype was seen a few times. The chain has TRBV27 and TRBJ2-7; tentative D call: TRBD1 (6 bases). Germline V gene sequence: CDR1 MNHEY, CDR2 SMNVEV (reference sequence). The CDR3 is 12 residues long. V was cut by 8 bases and J by 5 bases, with 13 bases left in between. As DNA, the CDR3 is TGTGCCAGCTCAGGGGTTGAGAACGAGCAGTACTTC. It yields the protein CASSGVENEQYF.

The chain combines TRBV5-5 with TRBJ2-1; 12 bases are shared with TRBD2. This CDR3 has 18 amino acids. CDR1 is SGHKS and CDR2 is YYEKEE in the germline V gene (reference sequence). V was pared by 0 bases and J by 3 bases, with 7 bases of the junction left unmatched. The CDR3 spells CASSLVGLAGFGYNEQFF. The CDR3 coding sequence is TGTGCCAGCAGCTTGGTCGGACTAGCGGGGTTTGGCTACAATGAGCAGTTCTTC. The full variable domain, completed using reference TRBV5-5 and TRBJ2-1, is DAGVTQSPTHLIKTRGQQVTLRCSPISGHKSVSWYQQVLGQGPQFIFQYYEKEERGRGNFPDRFSARQFPNYSSELNVNALLLGDSALYLCASSLVGLAGFGYNEQFFGPGTRLTVL.

The chain couples TRBV10-2 to TRBJ2-7; 8 positions match TRBD2. Germline V gene sequence: CDR1 WSHSY, CDR2 SAAADI. J lost 7 bases, V lost 5 bases, and 7 bases had no gene match. The CDR3 is made up of 13 amino acids. The CDR3 sequence is CASSSGSHGEQYF. CDR3 nucleotide sequence: TGCGCCAGCAGTAGCGGGAGTCATGGTGAGCAGTACTTC.

The chain uses TRBV15 and TRBJ2-1; 7 positions match TRBD1. With 1 base clipped from V and 9 bases from J, the junction kept 9 bases outside the gene matches. Germline assignment: CDR1 LNHNV and CDR2 YYDKDF (reference sequence). This CDR3 is 15 amino acids long. CDR3 sequence reads: CATSRVWTGQAEQFF. Written as DNA, the CDR3 is TGTGCCACCAGCAGAGTTTGGACAGGTCAGGCTGAGCAGTTCTTC.

The chain links TRBV6-6 to TRBJ1-2; 7 nucleotides line up with TRBD1. CDR3 length: 13 amino acids. Germline loops: CDR1 MNHNY, CDR2 SVGAGI (reference sequence). Trimming cost V 5 bases and J 7 bases; bases outside gene matches: 7. CDR3 DNA sequence: TGTGCCAGCAGTGTCGACAGGGCGAGTGGCTACACCTTC. Its protein product is CASSVDRASGYTF.

This clonotype has at least ten counts. The gene calls are TRBV12-3 or TRBV12-4 and TRBJ2-7; a weak D match, TRBD2 (6 bases). V shed 2 bases and J shed 0 bases, with 11 bases lying between them. This CDR3 spans 15 amino acids. The CDR3 bases are TGTGCCAGCAGTTTAAGTAGCGGCTACTCCTACGAGCAGTACTTC. It translates to CASSLSSGYSYEQYF.

This chain uses TRBV6-1 with TRBJ2-7, with TRBD1 matching 8 bases. V was pared by 11 bases and J by 2 bases, with 5 bases of the junction left unmatched. The germline V gene encodes CDR1 MNHNS and CDR2 SASEGT. There are 12 residues in the CDR3. The CDR3, as DNA: TGTGCCTCTGCACAGGGGGCCTACGAGCAGTACTTC. Amino acids: CASAQGAYEQYF.

The chain links TRBV7-6 to TRBJ2-7; TRBD1 matches 7 bases. Trimming removed 5 bases from V and 6 bases from J; junction bases left unmatched: 10. Germline lookup yields CDR1 SGHVS and CDR2 FNYEAQ. There are 14 residues in the CDR3. In DNA form, the CDR3 reads TGTGCCAGCAGCCCCCAGACAGGGTCTTCCGAGCAGTACTTC. This gives the protein CASSPQTGSSEQYF. Based on the CDR3 plus reference TRBV7-6 and TRBJ2-7, the full variable domain is GAGVSQSPRYKVTKRGQDVALRCDPISGHVSLYWYRQALGQGPEFLTYFNYEAQQDKSGLPNDRFSAERPEGSISTLTIQRTEQRDSAMYRCASSPQTGSSEQYFGPGTRLTVT.

The chain couples TRBV2 to TRBJ1-5; D possibly corresponds to TRBD1 (6 bases). This CDR3 region has 14 residues. Trimming stripped 3 bases from V and 3 bases from J, with 9 bases between. Germline V gene data show CDR1 as SNHLY and CDR2 as FYNNEI. DNA of the CDR3: TGTGCCAGCAGTGAGTCGGGGGCCAATCAGCCCCAGCATTTT. It encodes CASSESGANQPQHF.

This clonotype occurred a few times. V gene TRBV2 combines with J gene TRBJ2-1; D uncertain. The length of the CDR3 is 11 residues. Germline loops: CDR1 SNHLY, CDR2 FYNNEI. Trimming took off 1 base at V and 9 bases at J, with 4 bases between the two ends. DNA for the CDR3: TGTGCCAGCAGTGAAGTTGTTGAGCAGTTCTTC. Encoded protein: CASSEVVEQFF.

Remarks on this clonotype: A much larger clone sits a single nucleotide away, making a read error possible. V gene TRBV20-1 combines with J gene TRBJ2-7, with 7 bases fitting TRBD1. The CDR3 covers 14 residues. The V gene's germline CDR1 is DFQATT and CDR2 SNEGSKA (reference sequence). V gave up 3 bases and J gave up 7 bases; unmatched junction bases: 12. The CDR3 loop is CSASVGGVYNEQYF. The CDR3 DNA reads TGCAGTGCTAGTGTAGGGGGCGTCTACAATGAGCAGTACTTC.